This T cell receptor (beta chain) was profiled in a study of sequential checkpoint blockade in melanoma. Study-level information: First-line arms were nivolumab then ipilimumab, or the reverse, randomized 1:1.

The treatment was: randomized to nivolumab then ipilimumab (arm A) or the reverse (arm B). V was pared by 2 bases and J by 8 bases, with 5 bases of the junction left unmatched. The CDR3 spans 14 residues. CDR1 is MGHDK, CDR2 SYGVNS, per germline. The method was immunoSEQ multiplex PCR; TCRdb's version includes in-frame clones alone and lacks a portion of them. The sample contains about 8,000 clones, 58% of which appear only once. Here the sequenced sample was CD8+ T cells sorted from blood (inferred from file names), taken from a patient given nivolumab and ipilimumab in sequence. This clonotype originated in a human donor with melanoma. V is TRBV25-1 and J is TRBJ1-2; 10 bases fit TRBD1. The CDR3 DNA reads TGTGCCAGCAGTGAACCCGGGACAGGGGACGGCTACACCTTC. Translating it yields CASSEPGTGDGYTF.